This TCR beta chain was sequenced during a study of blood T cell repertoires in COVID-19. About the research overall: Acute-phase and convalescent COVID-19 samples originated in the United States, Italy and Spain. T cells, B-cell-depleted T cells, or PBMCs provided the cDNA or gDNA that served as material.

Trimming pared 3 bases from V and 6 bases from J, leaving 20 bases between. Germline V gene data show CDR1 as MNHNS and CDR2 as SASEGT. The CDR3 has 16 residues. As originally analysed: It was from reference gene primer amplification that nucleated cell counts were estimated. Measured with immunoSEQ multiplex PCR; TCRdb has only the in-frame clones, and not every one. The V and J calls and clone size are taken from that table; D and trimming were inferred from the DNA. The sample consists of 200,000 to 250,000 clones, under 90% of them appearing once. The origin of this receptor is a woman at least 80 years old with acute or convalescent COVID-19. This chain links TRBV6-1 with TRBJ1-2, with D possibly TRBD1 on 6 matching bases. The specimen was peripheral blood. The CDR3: CASSDTIDRPEHGYTF. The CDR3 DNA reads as TGTGCCAGCAGTGATACCATCGACAGGCCTGAACATGGCTACACCTTC.